This TCR beta chain was identified in a study of blood T cell repertoires in COVID-19. TCRdb's table, derived via immunoSEQ multiplex PCR, lists solely in-frame clones and lacks some. The data show 98,000 or so clones, less than 75% seen once. Sequenced: peripheral blood. The TCR comes from a woman in her thirties or forties with acute or convalescent COVID-19.

The CDR3 DNA follows: TGCAGTGCCGAGAGGACCGGGGAGCTGTTTTTT. This gives the protein CSAERTGELFF. The chain links TRBV20-1 to TRBJ2-2, with D unclear. The CDR3 spans 11 residues. CDR1 DFQATT and CDR2 SNEGSKA come from the germline V gene (reference sequence). Trimming pared 6 bases from V and 5 bases from J, leaving 7 bases between.